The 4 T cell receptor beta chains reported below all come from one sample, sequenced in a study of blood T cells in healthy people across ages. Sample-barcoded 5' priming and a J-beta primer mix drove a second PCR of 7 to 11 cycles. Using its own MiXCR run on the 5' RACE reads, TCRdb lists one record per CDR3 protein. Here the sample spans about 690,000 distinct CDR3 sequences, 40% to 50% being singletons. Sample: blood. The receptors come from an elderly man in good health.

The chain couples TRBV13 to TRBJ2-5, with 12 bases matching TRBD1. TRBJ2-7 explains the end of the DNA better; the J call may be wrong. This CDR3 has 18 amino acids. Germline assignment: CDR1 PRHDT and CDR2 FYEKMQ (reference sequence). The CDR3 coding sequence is TGTGCCAGCAGCTTAGTTAGCTCCGGGACAGGGGGCTTCTACGAGCAGTACTTC. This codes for CASSLVSSGTGGFYEQYF.

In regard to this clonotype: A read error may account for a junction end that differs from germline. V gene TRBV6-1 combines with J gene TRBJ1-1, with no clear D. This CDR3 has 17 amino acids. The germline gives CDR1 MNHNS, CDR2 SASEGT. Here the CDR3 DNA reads TGTGCCAGCAGCCGCCGGACCCCTGGCAGTATGAACACTAAAGCTTTCTTT. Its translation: CASSRRTPGSMNTKAFF.

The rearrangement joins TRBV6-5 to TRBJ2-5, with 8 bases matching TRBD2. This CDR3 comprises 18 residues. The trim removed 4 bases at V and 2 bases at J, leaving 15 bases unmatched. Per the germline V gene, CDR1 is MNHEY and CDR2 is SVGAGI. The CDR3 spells CASSFSSGISGKQETQYF. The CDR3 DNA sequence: TGTGCCAGCAGTTTCTCGTCCGGGATTAGCGGGAAACAAGAGACCCAGTACTTC.

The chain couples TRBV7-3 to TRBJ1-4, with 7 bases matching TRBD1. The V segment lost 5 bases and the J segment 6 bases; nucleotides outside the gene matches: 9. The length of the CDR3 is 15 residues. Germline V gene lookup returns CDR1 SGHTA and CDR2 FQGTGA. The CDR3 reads CASSLRTGPDEKLFF. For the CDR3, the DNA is TGTGCCAGCAGCCTGAGGACAGGCCCAGATGAAAAACTGTTTTTT.